The 13 T cell receptor beta chains presented below share a single source sample, sequenced in a study of long-term antiretroviral therapy in people with HIV. It was version v3.0 of the immunoSEQ assay that was run at survey level. Here immunoSEQ multiplex PCR was the method, and the copy in TCRdb shows in-frame clones only, minus some. The table has 25,000 to 30,000 clones, approximately 90% seen once. Material: unsorted PBMCs, obtained 1.8 years after starting antiretroviral therapy. The receptors were sampled from a woman aged 18-29 years with HIV.

This clone was detected only once. The chain joins TRBV9 to TRBJ2-7; D possibly matches TRBD1 or TRBD2 (5 bases each). Germline lookup yields CDR1 SGDLS and CDR2 YYNGEE. This CDR3 comprises 14 residues. V lost 3 bases and J 4 bases, leaving 14 bases between the germline ends. The CDR3 region has the DNA TGTGCCAGCAGCGCCCGGGACGGAACATACGAGCAGTACTTC. This encodes CASSARDGTYEQYF.

The V and J genes are TRBV7-3 and TRBJ2-2; D uncertain. From germline, CDR1 is SGHTA and CDR2 FQGTGA. The CDR3 covers 14 residues. The ends were cut back, 0 bases at V and 1 base at J, with 3 bases in the middle. CDR3 protein: CASSLTKNTGELFF. CDR3 coding DNA: TGTGCCAGCAGCTTAACCAAGAACACCGGGGAGCTGTTTTTT.

This chain joins TRBV4-1 and TRBJ2-7; D may be TRBD2 (5 bases). Germline CDR1 and CDR2: MGHRA and YSYEKL. V gave up 1 base and J gave up 5 bases, with 18 bases separating them. The CDR3 has 16 residues. The CDR3 reads CASSQGVNEKRDEQYF. The CDR3 DNA is TGCGCCAGCAGCCAAGGTGTCAACGAGAAGAGGGACGAGCAGTACTTC.

This sequence joins TRBV11-2 and TRBJ2-7; D gene ambiguous. The germline V gene has CDR1 SGHAT and CDR2 FQNNGV. This CDR3 region has 14 residues. V lost 2 bases, J lost 4 bases, and 12 bases lay in between. CDR3 loop: CASSLRKAGYEQYF. In DNA form, the CDR3 reads TGTGCCAGCAGCTTACGCAAGGCTGGGTACGAGCAGTACTTC.

The J gene is TRBJ1-1, the V gene TRBV28; D ambiguous. The CDR3 is 11 amino acids. CDR1 MDHEN and CDR2 SYDVKM come from the germline V gene. V gave up 7 bases and J gave up 5 bases, with 8 bases separating them. CDR3 coding DNA: TGTGCCAGCACCGCAGGAACTGAAGCTTTCTTT. This encodes CASTAGTEAFF. Using reference TRBV28 and TRBJ1-1 for the parts outside the CDR3, the full variable domain is DVKVTQSSRYLVKRTGEKVFLECVQDMDHENMFWYRQDPGLGLRLIYFSYDVKMKEKGDIPEGYSVSREKKERFSLILESASTNQTSMYLCASTAGTEAFFGQGTRLTVV.

The gene calls are TRBV2 and TRBJ2-7; D possibly matches TRBD1 or TRBD2 (6 bases each). In germline, CDR1 is SNHLY, CDR2 FYNNEI. The CDR3 is 13 amino acids. Trimming left V 9 bases short and J 5 bases short, with 17 bases between. The CDR3 reads CASFREYRDEQYF. CDR3 nucleotide sequence: TGTGCCAGTTTCCGGGAGTACAGGGACGAGCAGTACTTC. The whole variable domain, filled in from reference TRBV2 and TRBJ2-7, reads EPEVTQTPSHQVTQMGQEVILRCVPISNHLYFYWYRQILGQKVEFLVSFYNNEISEKSEIFDDQFSVERPDGSNFTLKIRSTKLEDSAMYFCASFREYRDEQYFGPGTRLTVT.

The count of this clone is one. V usage is TRBV6-5 and J usage is TRBJ2-1; 9 bases align to TRBD1. Germline CDR1 MNHEY, CDR2 SVGAGI. V trimming: 8 bases; J trimming: 5 bases; junction bases outside the gene matches: 10. This CDR3 has 15 residues. The CDR3 DNA sequence: TGTGCCAGCGAGCATCGGACAGGGGTACACAATGAGCAGTTCTTC. Residues: CASEHRTGVHNEQFF.

The chain couples TRBV5-4 to TRBJ1-3; D is unclear. The V end lost 3 bases, the J end lost 16 bases, and 17 bases lay between the germline ends. The CDR3 extends over 12 amino acids. Germline V gene sequence: CDR1 SGHNT, CDR2 YYREEE (reference sequence). CDR3 amino acids: CASSSRGVPLYF. The DNA of the CDR3 is TGTGCCAGCAGCTCACGCGGGGTCCCCCTGTATTTT.

The V gene is TRBV4-3, the J gene TRBJ2-4; D is unclear. The CDR3 length is 16 residues. The germline gives CDR1 LGHNA, CDR2 YSLEER. The V end lost 1 base, the J end lost 0 bases, and 10 bases lay between the germline ends. CDR3: CASSQVLSLAKNIQYF. CDR3 DNA: TGCGCCAGCAGCCAAGTTTTGTCGCTAGCCAAAAACATTCAGTACTTC.

The chain employs TRBV29-1 and TRBJ2-4; D not resolved. Germline V gives CDR1 SQVTM, CDR2 ANQGSEA. The CDR3 sequence is 14 residues long. V was pared by 4 bases and J by 0 bases, with 10 bases between. CDR3 in amino acids: CSVAASLAKNIQYF. The CDR3 coding sequence is TGCAGCGTTGCGGCCTCGCTAGCCAAAAACATTCAGTACTTC.

The chain carries TRBV7-8 and TRBJ2-5; D is ambiguous. Deletions cut 5 bases from V and 5 bases from J, with 9 bases between. The length of the CDR3 is 12 residues. Germline V lookup: CDR1 SGHVS, CDR2 FQNEAQ. The CDR3 sequence: CASSLLRETQYF. CDR3 sequence (DNA): TGTGCCAGCAGCCTCCTTAGGGAGACCCAGTACTTC.

The chain carries TRBV11-2 and TRBJ1-5; a possible D gene is TRBD1 (5 bases). The V end lost 5 bases, the J end lost 2 bases, and 16 bases lay between the germline ends. Germline assignment: CDR1 SGHAT and CDR2 FQNNGV. CDR3 length equals 16 residues. CDR3 region: CASSPTGGIGNQPQHF. CDR3 nucleotides: TGTGCCAGCAGCCCCACAGGAGGGATTGGCAATCAGCCCCAGCATTTT. The complete variable domain, with remaining parts taken from reference TRBV11-2 and TRBJ1-5, reads EAGVAQSPRYKIIEKRQSVAFWCNPISGHATLYWYQQILGQGPKLLIQFQNNGVVDDSQLPKDRFSAERLKGVDSTLKIQPAKLEDSAVYLCASSPTGGIGNQPQHFGDGTRLSIL.

The rearrangement uses TRBV27 and TRBJ1-1; D unresolved. V shed 1 base and J shed 3 bases, with 6 bases lying between them. Germline V CDR1 and CDR2: MNHEY, SMNVEV (reference sequence). CDR3 length: 13 amino acids. The CDR3 DNA reads TGTGCCAGCAGTTTATGGGGATACACTGAAGCTTTCTTT. This codes for CASSLWGYTEAFF.